In its sample, the clone carrying this TCR beta chain is medium-sized. Its cognate antigen is unknown. V shed 9 bases, J shed 4 bases, and the junction held 11 bases outside the gene matches. The CDR3 loop spans 15 amino acids. The germline gives CDR1 KGHDR, CDR2 SFDVKD. The treatment was: skin biopsy from PPD injection site in Mantoux-positive individual. A UMI-containing oligonucleotide was joined by 3' ligation to the TCR cDNA template. Unsorted total RNA, about 1 to 1000 ng, was DNase treated before reverse transcription. These data come from a study of naive and memory T cell subsets. Notes on the study in general: Both skin biopsy types reportedly yielded TCRs, tuberculin sites far more. Potentially, T cell activation and differentiation skew this RNA-based measurement.

Four PCR rounds used nested alpha and beta constant region primers plus the SP2 primer. For blood and skin samples, reverse transcription used TCR alpha and beta constant primers. TCRdb reanalysed the UMI-ligation and nested PCR reads using MiXCR and keeps one entry per CDR3 protein. The table records over 13,000 distinct CDR3 sequences, 4.5% to 6.5% of them present only once. The sequence was collected from an adult in good health. The sequences come from skin, collected from a tuberculin skin test site. The chain combines TRBV24-1 with TRBJ2-1, with 7 bases identical to TRBD2. Here the CDR3 reads CATGDAGVPYNEQFF. The CDR3 DNA reads as TGTGCCACCGGCGACGCGGGAGTCCCTTACAATGAGCAGTTCTTC.